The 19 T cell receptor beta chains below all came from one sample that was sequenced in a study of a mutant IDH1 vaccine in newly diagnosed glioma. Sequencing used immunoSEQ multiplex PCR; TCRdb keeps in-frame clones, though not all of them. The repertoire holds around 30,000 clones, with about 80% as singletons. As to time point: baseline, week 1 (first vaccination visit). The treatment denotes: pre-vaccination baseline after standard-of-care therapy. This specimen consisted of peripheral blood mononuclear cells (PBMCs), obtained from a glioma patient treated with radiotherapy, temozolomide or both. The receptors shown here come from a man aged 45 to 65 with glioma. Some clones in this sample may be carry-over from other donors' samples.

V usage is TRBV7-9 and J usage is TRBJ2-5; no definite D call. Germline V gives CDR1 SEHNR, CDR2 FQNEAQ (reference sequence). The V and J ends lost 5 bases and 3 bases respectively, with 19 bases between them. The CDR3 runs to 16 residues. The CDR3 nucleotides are TGTGCCAGCAGCACATCCCGCGGTGGGCAGGAAGAGACCCAGTACTTC. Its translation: CASSTSRGGQEETQYF.

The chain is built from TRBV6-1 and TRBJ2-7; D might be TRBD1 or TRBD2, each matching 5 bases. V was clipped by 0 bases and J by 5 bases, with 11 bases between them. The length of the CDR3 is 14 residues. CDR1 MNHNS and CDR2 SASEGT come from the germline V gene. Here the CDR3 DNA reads TGTGCCAGCAGTGAAGCAGGCAGAGGGGACGAGCAGTACTTC. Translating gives CASSEAGRGDEQYF.

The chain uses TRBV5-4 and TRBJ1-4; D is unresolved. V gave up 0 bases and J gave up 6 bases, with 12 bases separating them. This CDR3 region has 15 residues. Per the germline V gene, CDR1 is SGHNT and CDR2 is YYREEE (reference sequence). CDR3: CASSLGVGPYEKLFF. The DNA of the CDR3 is TGTGCCAGCAGCTTGGGAGTAGGACCGTATGAAAAACTGTTTTTT.

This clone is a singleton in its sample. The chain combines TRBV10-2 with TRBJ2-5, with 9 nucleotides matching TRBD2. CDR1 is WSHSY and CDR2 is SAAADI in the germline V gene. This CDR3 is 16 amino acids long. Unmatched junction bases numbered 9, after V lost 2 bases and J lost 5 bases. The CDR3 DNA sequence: TGCGCCAGCAGTGAGAAGTCGCGGGGGGGCGGTGAGACCCAGTACTTC. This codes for CASSEKSRGGGETQYF.

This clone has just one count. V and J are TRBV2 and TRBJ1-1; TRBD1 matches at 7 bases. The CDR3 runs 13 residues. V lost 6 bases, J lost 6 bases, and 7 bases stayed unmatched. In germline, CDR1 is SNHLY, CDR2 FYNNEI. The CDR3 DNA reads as TGTGCCAGCAGCGCTACAGGGGAATCTGAAGCTTTCTTT. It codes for CASSATGESEAFF.

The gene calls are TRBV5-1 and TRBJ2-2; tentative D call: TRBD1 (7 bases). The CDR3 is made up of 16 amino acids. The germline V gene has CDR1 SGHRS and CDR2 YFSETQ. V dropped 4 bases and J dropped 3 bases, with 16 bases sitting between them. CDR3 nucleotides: TGCGCCAGCAGCACCGCCTCAGGGGGGTACACCGGGGAGCTGTTTTTT. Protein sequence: CASSTASGGYTGELFF.

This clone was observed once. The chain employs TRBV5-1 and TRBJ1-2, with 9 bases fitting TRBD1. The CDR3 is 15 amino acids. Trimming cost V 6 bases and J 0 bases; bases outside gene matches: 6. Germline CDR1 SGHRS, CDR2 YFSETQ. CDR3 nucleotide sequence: TGCGCCAGCAACCGGGACAGGGAGACTAACTATGGCTACACCTTC. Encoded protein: CASNRDRETNYGYTF.

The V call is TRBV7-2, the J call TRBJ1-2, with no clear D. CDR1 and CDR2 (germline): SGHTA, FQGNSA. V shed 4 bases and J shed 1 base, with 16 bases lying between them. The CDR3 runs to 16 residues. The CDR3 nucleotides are TGTGCCAGCAGCTCACCCTGGCAGACTCATAACTATGGCTACACCTTC. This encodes CASSSPWQTHNYGYTF. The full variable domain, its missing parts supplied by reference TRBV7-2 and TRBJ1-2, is GAGVSQSPSNKVTEKGKDVELRCDPISGHTALYWYRQSLGQGLEFLIYFQGNSAPDKSGLPSDRFSAERTGGSVSTLTIQRTQQEDSAVYLCASSSPWQTHNYGYTFGSGTRLTVV.

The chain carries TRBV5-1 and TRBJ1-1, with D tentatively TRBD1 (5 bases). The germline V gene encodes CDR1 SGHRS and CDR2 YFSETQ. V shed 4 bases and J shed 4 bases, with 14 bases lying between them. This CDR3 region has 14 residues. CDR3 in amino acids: CASSAGTWATEAFF. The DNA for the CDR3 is TGCGCCAGCAGCGCCGGGACGTGGGCCACTGAAGCTTTCTTT.

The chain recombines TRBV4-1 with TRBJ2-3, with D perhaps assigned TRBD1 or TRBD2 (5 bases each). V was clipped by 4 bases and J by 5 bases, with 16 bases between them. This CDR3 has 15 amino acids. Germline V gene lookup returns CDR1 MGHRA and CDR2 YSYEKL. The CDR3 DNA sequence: TGCGCCAGCAGCCCCCTGGAGAGGGGAGAAGATACGCAGTATTTT. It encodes CASSPLERGEDTQYF.

Here the CDR3 DNA reads TGCGCCAGCAGCCAAATGGGACTAGGTGGTGGCGAGCAGTACTTC. This encodes CASSQMGLGGGEQYF. The rearrangement joins TRBV4-1 to TRBJ2-7; 8 bases fit TRBD2. Germline assignment: CDR1 MGHRA and CDR2 YSYEKL. Unmatched junction bases numbered 9, after V lost 2 bases and J lost 6 bases. The CDR3 extends over 15 amino acids.

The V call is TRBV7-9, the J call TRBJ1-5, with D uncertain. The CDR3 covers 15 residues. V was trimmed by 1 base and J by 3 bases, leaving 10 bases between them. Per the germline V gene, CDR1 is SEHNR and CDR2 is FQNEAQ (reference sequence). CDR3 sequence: CASSLEGLINQPQHF. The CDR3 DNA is TGTGCCAGCAGCTTAGAAGGGCTAATCAATCAGCCCCAGCATTTT.

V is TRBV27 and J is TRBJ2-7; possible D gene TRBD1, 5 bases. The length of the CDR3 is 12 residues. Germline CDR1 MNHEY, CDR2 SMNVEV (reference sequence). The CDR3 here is CATGREAYEQYF. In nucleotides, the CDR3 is TGTGCTACCGGCAGGGAAGCCTACGAGCAGTACTTC.

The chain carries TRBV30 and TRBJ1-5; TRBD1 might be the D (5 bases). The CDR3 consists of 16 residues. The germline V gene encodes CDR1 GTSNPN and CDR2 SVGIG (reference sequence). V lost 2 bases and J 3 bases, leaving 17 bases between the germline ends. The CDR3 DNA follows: TGTGCCTGGAGTCCCCTGCGGGGGGACTCCAATCAGCCCCAGCATTTT. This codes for CAWSPLRGDSNQPQHF.

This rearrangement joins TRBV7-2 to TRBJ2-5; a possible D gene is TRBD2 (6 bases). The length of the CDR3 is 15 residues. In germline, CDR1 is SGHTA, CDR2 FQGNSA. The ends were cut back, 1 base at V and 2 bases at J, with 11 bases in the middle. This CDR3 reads CASSLGRGYQETQYF. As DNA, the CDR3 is TGTGCCAGCAGCTTAGGACGGGGGTATCAAGAGACCCAGTACTTC.

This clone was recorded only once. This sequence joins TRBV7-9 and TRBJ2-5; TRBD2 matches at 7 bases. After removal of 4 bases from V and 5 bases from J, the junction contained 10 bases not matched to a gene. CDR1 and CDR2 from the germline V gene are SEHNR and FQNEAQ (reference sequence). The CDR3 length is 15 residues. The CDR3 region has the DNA TGTGCCAGCAGCTCGGAAGCGGGGCCAGGGGAGACCCAGTACTTC. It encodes CASSSEAGPGETQYF.

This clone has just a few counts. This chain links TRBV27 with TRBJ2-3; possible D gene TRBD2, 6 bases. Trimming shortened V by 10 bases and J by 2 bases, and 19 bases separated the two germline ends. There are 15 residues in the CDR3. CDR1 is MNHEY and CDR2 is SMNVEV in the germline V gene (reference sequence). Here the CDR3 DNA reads TGTGCCACCCTGCGGGGTTGGCTAGACACAGATACGCAGTATTTT. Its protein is CATLRGWLDTDTQYF.

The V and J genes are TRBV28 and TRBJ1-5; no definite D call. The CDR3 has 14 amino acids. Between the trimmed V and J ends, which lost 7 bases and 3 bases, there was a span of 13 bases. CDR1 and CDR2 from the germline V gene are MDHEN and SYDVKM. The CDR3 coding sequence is TGTGCCAGCAAGGTCTCCTCCTCCAATCAGCCCCAGCATTTT. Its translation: CASKVSSSNQPQHF.

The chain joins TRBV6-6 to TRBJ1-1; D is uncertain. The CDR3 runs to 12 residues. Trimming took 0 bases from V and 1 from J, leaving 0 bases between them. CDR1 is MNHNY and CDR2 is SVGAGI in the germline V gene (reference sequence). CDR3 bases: TGTGCCAGCAGTTACTCGAACACTGAAGCTTTCTTT. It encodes CASSYSNTEAFF.